The 24 T cell receptor beta chains given below trace back to one sample, sequenced in a study of T cell responses to AZD1222 COVID-19 vaccine. Generated by immunoSEQ multiplex PCR, the TCRdb table keeps only in-frame clones and is missing some. The data show approximately 140,000 clones, with roughly 92% seen just once and approximately 1.2% held by the top ten. The starting material was peripheral blood, obtained 28 days after the second AZD1222 dose. These receptors were collected from an adult who received the AZD1222 COVID-19 vaccine.

V is TRBV6-2 or TRBV6-3 and J is TRBJ1-6; D remains ambiguous. With 6 bases removed from V and 5 bases from J, the gap between germline ends came to 14 bases. There are 15 residues in the CDR3. Germline loops: CDR1 MNHEY, CDR2 SVGEGT. CDR3 region: CASSRWAPDNSPLHF. The CDR3 nucleotides read TGTGCCAGCAGCCGATGGGCACCGGATAATTCACCCCTCCACTTT.

The J gene is TRBJ1-5, the V gene TRBV7-2; no definite D call. The CDR3 is 17 amino acids. V was clipped by 3 bases and J by 0 bases, with 15 bases between them. Per germline, CDR1 SGHTA and CDR2 FQGNSA. Here the CDR3 reads CASSFSRDISSNQPQHF. CDR3 nucleotide sequence: TGTGCCAGCAGCTTTTCGCGAGACATCAGTAGCAATCAGCCCCAGCATTTT.

J is TRBJ1-5 and V is TRBV24-1; D is possibly TRBD1 (5 bases). Per germline, CDR1 KGHDR and CDR2 SFDVKD. CDR3 length equals 14 residues. V was cut by 5 bases and J by 4 bases, with 11 bases left in between. The CDR3 DNA reads TGTGCCACCAGTGCTCGGGGGTGGAATCAGCCCCAGCATTTT. Translating gives CATSARGWNQPQHF.

The chain links TRBV27 to TRBJ1-3; weak D call: TRBD1 (6 bases). Germline V lookup: CDR1 MNHEY, CDR2 SMNVEV (reference sequence). This CDR3 has 14 residues. The V end lost 4 bases, the J end lost 2 bases, and 9 bases lay between the germline ends. The CDR3: CASSSTGPGNTIYF. In nucleotides, the CDR3 is TGTGCCAGCAGTTCCACAGGGCCTGGAAACACCATATATTTT.

The gene calls are TRBV7-3 and TRBJ1-5; D gene uncertain. V lost 1 base, J lost 7 bases, and 8 bases lay in between. The CDR3 runs to 13 residues. The V gene's germline CDR1 is SGHTA and CDR2 FQGTGA. CDR3 in amino acids: CASSLIDGQPQHF. Written as DNA, the CDR3 is TGTGCCAGCAGCTTAATAGATGGGCAGCCCCAGCATTTT.

The rearrangement links TRBV18 to TRBJ2-7; D unclear. The V gene lost 2 bases and the J gene lost 0 bases, with 11 bases spanning the gap. The CDR3 is 15 amino acids. Germline CDR1 reads KGHSH; CDR2 reads LQKENI. The CDR3 nucleotides read TGTGCCAGCTCACCATCGGGCAGAAGCTCCTACGAGCAGTACTTC. This gives the protein CASSPSGRSSYEQYF.

This rearrangement joins TRBV4-3 to TRBJ1-4; 8 nucleotides align to TRBD1. Per the germline V gene, CDR1 is LGHNA and CDR2 is YSLEER. The CDR3 runs to 15 residues. The J segment lost 8 bases and the V segment lost 3 bases, leaving 8 bases of the junction unmatched. CDR3 loop: CASSHPTGAREKLFF. CDR3 nucleotide sequence: TGCGCCAGCAGCCACCCGACAGGGGCGCGCGAAAAACTGTTTTTT.

The chain's CDR3 is CSVGGLAGGGSYEQYF. The CDR3 DNA reads TGCAGCGTTGGCGGACTAGCGGGAGGAGGGTCCTACGAGCAGTACTTC. The chain employs TRBV29-1 and TRBJ2-7, with 14 nucleotides matching TRBD2. The CDR3 is 16 residues long. After removal of 4 bases from V and 1 base from J, the junction contained 6 bases not matched to a gene. Germline V gene lookup returns CDR1 SQVTM and CDR2 ANQGSEA.

The V call is TRBV7-2, the J call TRBJ1-2, with 8 nucleotides matching TRBD1. Germline V gives CDR1 SGHTA, CDR2 FQGNSA. The CDR3 is made up of 16 amino acids. Trimming cost V 5 bases and J 2 bases; bases outside gene matches: 10. This CDR3 reads CASSPRTGPLNYGYTF. The DNA of the CDR3 is TGTGCCAGCAGCCCAAGGACAGGGCCCCTCAACTATGGCTACACCTTC.

This clone was counted a few times. This chain joins TRBV19 and TRBJ2-2, with D possibly matching TRBD2 (5 bases). Germline V CDR1 and CDR2: LNHDA, SQIVND (reference sequence). CDR3 length: 15 residues. V lost 7 bases to trimming and J lost 4 bases, with 16 bases between them. CDR3 sequence: CASTPLRAGTGELFF. Here the CDR3 DNA reads TGTGCCAGTACCCCATTACGGGCGGGCACCGGGGAGCTGTTTTTT.

The genes are TRBV3-1 (or the pseudogene TRBV3-2) and TRBJ1-1, with a tentative D call TRBD1 (6 bases). Germline-derived CDR1 and CDR2 are LGHDT and YNNKEL (reference sequence). The CDR3 totals 14 residues. V was cut by 3 bases and J by 1 base, with 9 bases left in between. The CDR3 spells CASSQGHQNTEAFF. CDR3 DNA: TGTGCCAGCAGCCAGGGACACCAGAACACTGAAGCTTTCTTT.

The rearrangement uses TRBV21-1 and TRBJ2-5; the table's D gene call, TRBD1, was not cross checked with the DNA. TRBV21-1 is described as a pseudogene. The length of the CDR3 is 15 residues. This CDR3 is CASSKGTVYQETQYF. CDR3 nucleotides: TGTGCCAGCAGCAAAGGGACAGTGTACCAAGAGACCCAGTACTTC.

This chain uses TRBV3-1 (or the pseudogene TRBV3-2) with TRBJ1-6, with D tentatively TRBD1 (6 bases). This CDR3 is built from 15 residues. The germline V gene has CDR1 LGHDT and CDR2 YNNKEL (reference sequence). Between the trimmed V and J ends, which lost 0 bases and 7 bases, there was a span of 10 bases. The CDR3 DNA reads TGTGCCAGCAGCCAAGACGGTGGGGGCAATTCACCCCTCCACTTT. Protein product: CASSQDGGGNSPLHF.

This clone showed up just once. The CDR3 nucleotides are TGTGCCAGCAGTCAGGCAGGGATGAACACCGGGGAGCTGTTTTTT. Its protein product is CASSQAGMNTGELFF. The chain links TRBV2 to TRBJ2-2; D perhaps matches TRBD1 (5 bases). Looked up from germline, CDR1 is SNHLY and CDR2 is FYNNEI. With 5 bases removed from V and 1 base from J, the gap between germline ends came to 11 bases. CDR3 size: 15 residues.

This clone was seen only once. DNA for the CDR3: TGTGCCAGCAGTCCCAGGCCAGCGCAGCGGCAGCCCCAGCATTTT. Its protein product is CASSPRPAQRQPQHF. The rearrangement uses TRBV6-5 and TRBJ1-5; D not certain. There are 15 residues in the CDR3. CDR1 is MNHEY, CDR2 SVGAGI, per germline. V was trimmed by 5 bases and J by 7 bases, leaving 18 bases between them.

The chain has TRBV11-3 and TRBJ1-4; tentative D call: TRBD1 (6 bases). V gave up 3 bases and J gave up 3 bases, with 11 bases separating them. This CDR3 spans 15 amino acids. Germline values: CDR1 SGHNT, CDR2 YENEEA. CDR3 amino acids: CASSFGGASNEKLFF. For the CDR3, the DNA is TGTGCCAGCAGCTTTGGGGGGGCTTCTAATGAAAAACTGTTTTTT.

V gene TRBV6-2 or TRBV6-3 combines with J gene TRBJ1-3, with D hard to call. Germline V gives CDR1 MNHEY, CDR2 SVGEGT. V dropped 2 bases and J dropped 1 base, with 9 bases sitting between them. CDR3 length: 15 amino acids. The CDR3 region is CASSYPHPSGNTIYF. The CDR3 DNA reads TGTGCCAGCAGTTACCCCCATCCTTCTGGAAACACCATATATTTT.

This clone was detected only once. The V and J genes are TRBV6-1 and TRBJ1-5; TRBD1 aligns across 9 bases. V shed 2 bases, J shed 1 base, and the junction held 9 bases outside the gene matches. The length of the CDR3 is 18 residues. The germline gives CDR1 MNHNS, CDR2 SASEGT. The CDR3 region has the DNA TGTGCCAGCAGTGAATTATGGGACAGGGTTCTGAGCAATCAGCCCCAGCATTTT. It encodes CASSELWDRVLSNQPQHF.

The gene calls are TRBV19 and TRBJ1-2; D unclear. Germline V lookup: CDR1 LNHDA, CDR2 SQIVND (reference sequence). The CDR3 is 16 residues long. The V end was cut by 4 bases, the J end by 3 bases, with 18 bases between. CDR3 DNA: TGTGCCAGTAGTAAAAGGGCAGGAGGGAAACACTATGGCTACACCTTC. Its protein product is CASSKRAGGKHYGYTF. The full variable domain, completed using reference TRBV19 and TRBJ1-2, is DGGITQSPKYLFRKEGQNVTLSCEQNLNHDAMYWYRQDPGQGLRLIYYSQIVNDFQKGDIAEGYSVSREKKESFPLTVTSAQKNPTAFYLCASSKRAGGKHYGYTFGSGTRLTVV.

This chain joins TRBV6-1 and TRBJ2-3; 15 bases align to TRBD2. Germline-derived CDR1 and CDR2 are MNHNS and SASEGT. The CDR3 consists of 18 residues. J was trimmed by 3 bases and V by 0 bases; bases with no gene match: 4. The CDR3 DNA sequence: TGTGCCAGCAGTGAAGCTCGGACTAGCGGGAGGGCGACAGATACGCAGTATTTT. This translates into CASSEARTSGRATDTQYF.

The V call is TRBV7-3, the J call TRBJ2-2, with a tentative D call TRBD2 (6 bases). CDR1 and CDR2 (germline): SGHTA, FQGTGA. This CDR3 is 16 amino acids long. V lost 5 bases and J 1 base, leaving 14 bases between the germline ends. CDR3 in DNA: TGTGCCAGCAGCCGATCGGGACTTAGGAACACCGGGGAGCTGTTTTTT. Translated: CASSRSGLRNTGELFF.

The chain recombines TRBV6-2 or TRBV6-3 with TRBJ2-3, with 14 positions matching TRBD2. Germline V gene data show CDR1 as MNHEY and CDR2 as SVGEGT. The V gene end was trimmed by 4 bases and the J gene end by 6 bases; junction bases not matched to a gene: 9. The CDR3 covers 17 residues. The CDR3 loop is CASSSPTSGGAEDTQYF. CDR3 nucleotide sequence: TGTGCCAGCAGTTCACCGACTAGCGGGGGGGCGGAGGATACGCAGTATTTT.

The rearrangement uses TRBV7-2 and TRBJ2-5, with a possible D match to TRBD1 (6 bases). V was pared by 1 base and J by 5 bases, with 14 bases between. The length of the CDR3 is 15 residues. Germline-derived CDR1 and CDR2 are SGHTA and FQGNSA. The CDR3 DNA sequence: TGTGCCAGCAGCTTAGATCAGGGGTCTCTGGAGACCCAGTACTTC. Its translation: CASSLDQGSLETQYF.

The chain links TRBV7-3 to TRBJ2-2; D possibly uses TRBD1 or TRBD2 (5 bases each). V lost 5 bases and J lost 7, with 17 bases in between. Germline assignment: CDR1 SGHTA and CDR2 FQGTGA. The CDR3 is made up of 15 amino acids. CDR3 nucleotides: TGTGCCAGCAGCCCGACCGGGGCACCGGGCGGGGAGCTGTTTTTT. Protein: CASSPTGAPGGELFF.